Described below is a single TCR beta chain sequence and its context. The antigen it binds to is not known. Base-call qualities are not available, and no considerably larger clone is one nucleotide away. This specimen belongs to a study of blood T cell repertoires in COVID-19 (dated by TCRdb to about 2020). Concerning the study at large: The collaborator samples originated in the United States, Italy and Spain and spanned the acute and convalescent phases of COVID-19. The material from the prospective study consisted of cDNA or gDNA derived from T cells, B-cell-depleted T cells, or PBMCs. HLA class I and class II types, where available, came from metadata supplied by the sample provider rather than from assay-based typing. The samples were drawn from the first 160 participants of the ongoing ImmuneRACE study and from roughly 1,300 subjects provided by 6 global collaborators. The repertoires were made available in a free public database intended to serve as a resource for research on the immune response to SARS-CoV-2. A de-identified subject ID, COVID-19 status, age in years and sex were almost always included in the sample metadata. Deeply sampled blood TCRbeta repertoires from subjects exposed to, actively infected with, or recovered from COVID-19 were included in the dataset. The study at large found these results: The quantity of clinical and demographic metadata differed by source and by participant and was supplied without curation.

TCRbeta CDR3 regions were amplified from genomic DNA using the immunoSEQ Assay, a bias-controlled multiplex PCR. On the authors' methods: The number of nucleated cells in each sample was estimated by amplification of reference gene primers within the assay. To quantify the absolute abundance of each unique TCRbeta CDR3 rearrangement, sequence reads were collapsed and filtered. Productive Simpson clonality was computed per sample as the square root of Simpson's diversity index over productive rearrangements. In TCRdb, the immuneACCESS table is reduced to in-frame sequences with V and J assigned. These tables do not hold every clone; where another copy was compared, an unresolved V gene accounts for under half, and the others remain unexplained. That table is the source of V, J and clone size, and D and trimming were worked out from the DNA. This sample holds around 79,000 clones; about 83% were observed only once. The ten largest clonotypes hold around 5.6% of the sample.

Whole blood was collected in K2EDTA tubes by collaborating institutions according to the institutions' own protocols. Collaborator samples were shipped for TCRbeta analysis as frozen whole blood, isolated PBMCs, or DNA extracted from either sample type. V is pruned by 2 bases and J by 6 bases, leaving 3 bases of the junction without a gene match. From cysteine to phenylalanine, the CDR3 is 14 amino acids long. The sequence is cut down to CDR3 DNA, 42 bases in frame from base 1. CDR1 SGHRS and CDR2 YFSETQ were looked up in the germline V gene. Sequencing used peripheral blood. The sequence links TRBV5-1 to TRBJ2-1; 9 central nucleotides agree with TRBD2. This sequence was found in a woman aged 55-70 years with acute or convalescent COVID-19. The CDR3 is CASSFGTSLNEQFF. The DNA sequence is TGCGCCAGCAGCTTCGGGACTAGCCTCAATGAGCAGTTCTTC.